The present T cell receptor beta chain was sequenced within a study of T cells after yellow fever vaccination. In TCRdb, the 5' RACE reads were re-called with MiXCR into one record per CDR3 protein. The sample holds about 350,000 distinct CDR3 sequences; about an eighth are singletons and the top ten take 2.5% to 4%. The table lists this clonotype with a few counts. The CDR3 contains 15 residues. CDR1 and CDR2 (germline): SGDLS, YYNGEE. The V and J ends lost 4 bases and 6 bases respectively, with 17 bases between them. The sequence came from a man aged 18 to 29 who received the YFV17D yellow fever vaccine. The source material was CD4+ T cells sorted from PBMCs, sampled 15 days after the yellow fever booster vaccination. The chain employs TRBV9 and TRBJ2-1; D may be TRBD2 (6 bases). As DNA, the CDR3 is TGTGCCAGCAGCAACCACCCTGGACTATCCAATGAGCAGTTCTTC. It yields the protein CASSNHPGLSNEQFF.